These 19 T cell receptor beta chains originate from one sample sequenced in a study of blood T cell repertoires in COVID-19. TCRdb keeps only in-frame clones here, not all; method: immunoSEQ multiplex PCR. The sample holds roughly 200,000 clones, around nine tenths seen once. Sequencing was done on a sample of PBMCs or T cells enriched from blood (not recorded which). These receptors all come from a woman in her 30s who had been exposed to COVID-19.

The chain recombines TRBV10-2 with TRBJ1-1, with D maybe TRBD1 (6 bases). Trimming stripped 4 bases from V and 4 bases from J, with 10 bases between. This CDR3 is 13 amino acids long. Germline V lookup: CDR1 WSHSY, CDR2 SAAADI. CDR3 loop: CASSAGGATEAFF. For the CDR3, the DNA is TGCGCCAGCAGTGCCGGGGGGGCCACTGAAGCTTTCTTT.

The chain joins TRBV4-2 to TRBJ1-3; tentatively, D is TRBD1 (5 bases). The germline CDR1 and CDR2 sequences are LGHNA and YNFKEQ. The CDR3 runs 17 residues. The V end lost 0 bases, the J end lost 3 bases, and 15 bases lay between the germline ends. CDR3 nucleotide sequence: TGTGCCAGCAGCCAAGATGGACCAGGGTCTGTTGGAAACACCATATATTTT. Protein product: CASSQDGPGSVGNTIYF.

The CDR3 protein is CASSKGKRLAGGPYEQYF. As DNA, the CDR3 is TGTGCCAGCAGCAAAGGAAAGCGGCTAGCGGGGGGGCCCTACGAGCAGTACTTC. The chain is built from TRBV21-1 and TRBJ2-7; no check of the table's D call, TRBD2, against the DNA was made. TRBV21-1 is described as a pseudogene. This CDR3 is 18 amino acids long.

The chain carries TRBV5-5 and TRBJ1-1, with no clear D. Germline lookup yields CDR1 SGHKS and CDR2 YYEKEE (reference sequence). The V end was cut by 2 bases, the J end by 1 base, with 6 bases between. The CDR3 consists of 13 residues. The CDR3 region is CASSFQWNTEAFF. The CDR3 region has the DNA TGTGCCAGCAGCTTTCAGTGGAACACTGAAGCTTTCTTT.

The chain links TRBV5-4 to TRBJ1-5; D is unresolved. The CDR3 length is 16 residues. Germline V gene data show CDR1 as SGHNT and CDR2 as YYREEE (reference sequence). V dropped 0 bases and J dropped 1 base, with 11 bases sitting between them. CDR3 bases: TGTGCCAGCAGCTTGGGTCCACAACCGAGCAATCAGCCCCAGCATTTT. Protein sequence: CASSLGPQPSNQPQHF.

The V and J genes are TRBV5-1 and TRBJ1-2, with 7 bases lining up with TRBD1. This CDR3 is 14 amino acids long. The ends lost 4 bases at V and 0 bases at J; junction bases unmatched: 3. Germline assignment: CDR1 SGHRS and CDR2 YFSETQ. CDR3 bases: TGCGCCAGCAGCGACGGGACAGCTAACTATGGCTACACCTTC. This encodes CASSDGTANYGYTF.

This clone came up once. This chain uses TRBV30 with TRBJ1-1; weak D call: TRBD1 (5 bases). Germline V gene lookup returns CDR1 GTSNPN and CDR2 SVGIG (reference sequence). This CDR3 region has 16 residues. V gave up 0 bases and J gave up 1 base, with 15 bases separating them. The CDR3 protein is CAWSVPQGVTNTEAFF. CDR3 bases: TGTGCCTGGAGTGTACCCCAAGGGGTCACGAACACTGAAGCTTTCTTT.

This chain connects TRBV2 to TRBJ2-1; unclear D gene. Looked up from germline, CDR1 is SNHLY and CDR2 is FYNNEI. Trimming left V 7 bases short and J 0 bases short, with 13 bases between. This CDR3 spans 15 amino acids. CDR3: CASTSGFPSYNEQFF. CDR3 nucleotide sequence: TGTGCCAGCACCTCCGGGTTTCCCTCCTACAATGAGCAGTTCTTC.

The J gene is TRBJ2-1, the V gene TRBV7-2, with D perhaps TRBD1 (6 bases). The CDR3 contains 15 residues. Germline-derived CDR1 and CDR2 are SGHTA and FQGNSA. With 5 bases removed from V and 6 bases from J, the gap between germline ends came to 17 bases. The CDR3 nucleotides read TGTGCCAGCAGCCCCGACAGGAATTCGTTCAATGAGCAGTTCTTC. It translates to CASSPDRNSFNEQFF.

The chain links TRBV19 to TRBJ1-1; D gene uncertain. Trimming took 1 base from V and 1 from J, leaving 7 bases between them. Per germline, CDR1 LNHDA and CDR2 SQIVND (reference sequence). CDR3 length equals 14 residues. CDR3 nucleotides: TGTGCCAGTAGTATAGGGTGGCAGAACACTGAAGCTTTCTTT. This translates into CASSIGWQNTEAFF.

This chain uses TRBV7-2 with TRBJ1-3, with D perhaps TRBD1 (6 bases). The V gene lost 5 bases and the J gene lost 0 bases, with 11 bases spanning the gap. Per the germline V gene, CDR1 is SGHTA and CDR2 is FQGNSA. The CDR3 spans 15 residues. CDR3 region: CASSNRASSGNTIYF. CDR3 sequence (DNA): TGTGCCAGCAGCAACAGGGCCAGCTCTGGAAACACCATATATTTT. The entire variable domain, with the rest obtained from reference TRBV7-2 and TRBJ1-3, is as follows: GAGVSQSPSNKVTEKGKDVELRCDPISGHTALYWYRQSLGQGLEFLIYFQGNSAPDKSGLPSDRFSAERTGGSVSTLTIQRTQQEDSAVYLCASSNRASSGNTIYFGEGSWLTVV.

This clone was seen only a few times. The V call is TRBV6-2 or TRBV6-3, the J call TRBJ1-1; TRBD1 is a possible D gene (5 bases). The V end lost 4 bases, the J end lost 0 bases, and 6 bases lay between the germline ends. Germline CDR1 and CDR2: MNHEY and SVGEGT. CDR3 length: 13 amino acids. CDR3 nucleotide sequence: TGTGCCAGCAGTTTGGACATGAACACTGAAGCTTTCTTT. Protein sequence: CASSLDMNTEAFF.

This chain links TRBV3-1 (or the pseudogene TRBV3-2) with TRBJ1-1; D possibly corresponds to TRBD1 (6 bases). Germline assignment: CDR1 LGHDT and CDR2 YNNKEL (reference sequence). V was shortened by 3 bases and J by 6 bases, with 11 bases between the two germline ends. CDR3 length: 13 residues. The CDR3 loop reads CASSHLDRPEAFF. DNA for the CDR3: TGTGCCAGCAGCCACCTAGACAGGCCTGAAGCTTTCTTT.

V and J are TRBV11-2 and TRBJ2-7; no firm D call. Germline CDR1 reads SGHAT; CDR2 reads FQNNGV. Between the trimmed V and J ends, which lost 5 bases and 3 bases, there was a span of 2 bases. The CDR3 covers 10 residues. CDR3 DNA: TGTGCCAGCAGCCACTACGAGCAGTACTTC. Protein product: CASSHYEQYF.

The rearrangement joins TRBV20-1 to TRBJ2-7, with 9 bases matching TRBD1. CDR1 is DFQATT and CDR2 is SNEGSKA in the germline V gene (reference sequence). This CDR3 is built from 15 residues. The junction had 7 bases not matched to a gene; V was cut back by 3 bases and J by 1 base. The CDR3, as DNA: TGCAGTGCTAGTGGGGGGACAGGGAATTCCTACGAGCAGTACTTC. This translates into CSASGGTGNSYEQYF.

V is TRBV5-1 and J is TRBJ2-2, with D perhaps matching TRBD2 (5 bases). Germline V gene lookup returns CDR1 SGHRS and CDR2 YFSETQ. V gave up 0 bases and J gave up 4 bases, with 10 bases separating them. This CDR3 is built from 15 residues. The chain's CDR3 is CASSLEVGGTGELFF. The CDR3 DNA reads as TGCGCCAGCAGCTTGGAGGTAGGAGGCACCGGGGAGCTGTTTTTT.

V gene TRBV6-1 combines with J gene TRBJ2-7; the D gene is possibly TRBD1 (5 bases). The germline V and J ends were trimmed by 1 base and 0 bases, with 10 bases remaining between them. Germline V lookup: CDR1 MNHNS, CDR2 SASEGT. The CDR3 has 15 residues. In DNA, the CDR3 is TGTGCCAGCAGTGAAGATCCGACAGCCTCCTACGAGCAGTACTTC. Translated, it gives CASSEDPTASYEQYF.

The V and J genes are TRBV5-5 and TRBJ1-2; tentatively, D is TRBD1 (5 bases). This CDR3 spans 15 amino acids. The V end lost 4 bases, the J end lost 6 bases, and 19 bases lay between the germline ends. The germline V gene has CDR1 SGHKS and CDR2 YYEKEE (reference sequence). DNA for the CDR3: TGTGCCAGCAGCCGGGACTACCAGGAATACAATGGCTACACCTTC. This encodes CASSRDYQEYNGYTF.

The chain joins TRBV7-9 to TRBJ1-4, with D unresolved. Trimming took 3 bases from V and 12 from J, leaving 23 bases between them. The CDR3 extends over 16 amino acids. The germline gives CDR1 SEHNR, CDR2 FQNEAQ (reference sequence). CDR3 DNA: TGTGCCAGCAGCTTCGGGGAGGGCACTCCTTTTGCGGAACTGTTTTTT. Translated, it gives CASSFGEGTPFAELFF.